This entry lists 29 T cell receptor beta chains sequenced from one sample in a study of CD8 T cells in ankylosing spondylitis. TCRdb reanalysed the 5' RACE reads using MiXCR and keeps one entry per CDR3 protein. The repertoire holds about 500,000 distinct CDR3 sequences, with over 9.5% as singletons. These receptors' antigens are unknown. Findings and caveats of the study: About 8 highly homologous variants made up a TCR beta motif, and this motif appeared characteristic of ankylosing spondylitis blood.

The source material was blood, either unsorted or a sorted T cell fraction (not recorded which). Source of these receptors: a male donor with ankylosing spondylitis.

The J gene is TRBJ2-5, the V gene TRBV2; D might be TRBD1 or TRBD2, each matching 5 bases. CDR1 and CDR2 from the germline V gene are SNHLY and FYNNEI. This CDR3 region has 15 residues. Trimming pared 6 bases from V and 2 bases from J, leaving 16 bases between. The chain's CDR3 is CASRNPYGGQETQYF. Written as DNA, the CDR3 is TGTGCCAGCAGGAACCCCTATGGGGGTCAAGAGACCCAGTACTTC.

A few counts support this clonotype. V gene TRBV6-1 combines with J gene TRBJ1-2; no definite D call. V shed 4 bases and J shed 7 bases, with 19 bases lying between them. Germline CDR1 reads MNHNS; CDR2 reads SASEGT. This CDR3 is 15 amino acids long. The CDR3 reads CASSVGDRPLTGYTF. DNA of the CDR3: TGTGCCAGCAGTGTCGGGGATAGACCTTTGACTGGCTACACCTTC.

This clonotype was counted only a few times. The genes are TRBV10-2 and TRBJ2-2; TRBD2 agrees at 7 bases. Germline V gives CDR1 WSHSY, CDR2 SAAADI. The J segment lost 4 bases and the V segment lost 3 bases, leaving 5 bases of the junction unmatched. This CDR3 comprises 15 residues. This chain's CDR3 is CASSDPAGTTGELFF. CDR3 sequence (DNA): TGCGCCAGCAGTGATCCAGCGGGAACCACCGGGGAGCTGTTTTTT.

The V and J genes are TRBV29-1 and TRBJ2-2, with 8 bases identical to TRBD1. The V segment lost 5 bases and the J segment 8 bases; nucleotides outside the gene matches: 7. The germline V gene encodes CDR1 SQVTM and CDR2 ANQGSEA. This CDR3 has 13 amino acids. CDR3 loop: CSVKDRVEGELFF. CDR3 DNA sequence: TGCAGCGTTAAGGACAGGGTGGAAGGGGAGCTGTTTTTT.

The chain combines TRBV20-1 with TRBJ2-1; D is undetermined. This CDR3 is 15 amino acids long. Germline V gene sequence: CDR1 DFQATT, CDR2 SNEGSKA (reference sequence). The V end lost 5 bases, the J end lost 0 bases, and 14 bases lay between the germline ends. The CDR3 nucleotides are TGCAGTGCTGAACCCGGACGGAACTCCTACAATGAGCAGTTCTTC. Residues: CSAEPGRNSYNEQFF.

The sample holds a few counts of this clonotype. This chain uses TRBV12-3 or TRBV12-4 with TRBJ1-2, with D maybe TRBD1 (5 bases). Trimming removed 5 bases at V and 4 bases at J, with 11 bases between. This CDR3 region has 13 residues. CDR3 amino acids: CASSPPGPYGYTF. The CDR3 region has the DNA TGTGCCAGCAGTCCTCCGGGGCCCTATGGCTACACCTTC.

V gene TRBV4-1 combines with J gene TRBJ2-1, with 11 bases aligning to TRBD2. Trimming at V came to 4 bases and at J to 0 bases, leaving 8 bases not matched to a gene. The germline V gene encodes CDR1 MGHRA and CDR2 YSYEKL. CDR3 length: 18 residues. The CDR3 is CASSLRGTSGGSYNEQFF. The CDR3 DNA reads TGCGCCAGCAGCCTTCGAGGGACTAGCGGAGGCTCCTACAATGAGCAGTTCTTC.

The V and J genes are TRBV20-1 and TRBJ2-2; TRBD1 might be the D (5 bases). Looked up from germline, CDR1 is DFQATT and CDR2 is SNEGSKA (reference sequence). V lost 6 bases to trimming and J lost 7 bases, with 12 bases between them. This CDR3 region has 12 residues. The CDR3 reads CSATPGHGELFF. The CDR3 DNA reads TGCAGTGCCACCCCAGGGCACGGGGAGCTGTTTTTT.

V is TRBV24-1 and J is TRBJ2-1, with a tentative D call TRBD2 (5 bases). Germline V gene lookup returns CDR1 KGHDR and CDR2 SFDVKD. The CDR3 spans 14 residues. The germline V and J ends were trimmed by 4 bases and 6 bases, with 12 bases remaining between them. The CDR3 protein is CATSDTKSGNEQFF. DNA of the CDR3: TGTGCCACCAGTGACACTAAGAGCGGCAATGAGCAGTTCTTC.

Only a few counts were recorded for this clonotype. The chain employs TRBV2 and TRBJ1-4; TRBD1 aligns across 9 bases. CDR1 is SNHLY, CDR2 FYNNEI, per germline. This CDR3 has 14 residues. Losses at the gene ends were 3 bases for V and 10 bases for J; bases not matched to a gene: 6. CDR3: CASSEGTGRRKLFF. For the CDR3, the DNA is TGTGCCAGCAGTGAGGGGACAGGGAGAAGAAAACTGTTTTTT.

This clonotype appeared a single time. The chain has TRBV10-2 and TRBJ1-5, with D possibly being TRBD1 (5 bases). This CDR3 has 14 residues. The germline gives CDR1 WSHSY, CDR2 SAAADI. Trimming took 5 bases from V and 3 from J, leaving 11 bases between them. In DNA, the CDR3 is TGCGCCAGCAGTACAGGAACTTACAATCAGCCCCAGCATTTT. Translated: CASSTGTYNQPQHF.

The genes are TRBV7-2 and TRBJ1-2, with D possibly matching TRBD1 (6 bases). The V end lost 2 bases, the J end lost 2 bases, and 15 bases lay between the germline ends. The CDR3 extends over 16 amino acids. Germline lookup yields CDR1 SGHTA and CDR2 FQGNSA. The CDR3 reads CASSLHSGQGNYGYTF. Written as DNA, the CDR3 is TGTGCCAGCAGCTTACACTCGGGACAAGGAAACTATGGCTACACCTTC.

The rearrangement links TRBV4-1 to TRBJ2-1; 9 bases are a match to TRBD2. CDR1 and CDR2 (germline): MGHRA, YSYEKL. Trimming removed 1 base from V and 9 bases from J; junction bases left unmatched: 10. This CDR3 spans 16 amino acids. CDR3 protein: CASSQASGVVFGEQFF. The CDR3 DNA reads TGCGCCAGCAGCCAAGCTAGCGGGGTCGTGTTTGGTGAGCAGTTCTTC.

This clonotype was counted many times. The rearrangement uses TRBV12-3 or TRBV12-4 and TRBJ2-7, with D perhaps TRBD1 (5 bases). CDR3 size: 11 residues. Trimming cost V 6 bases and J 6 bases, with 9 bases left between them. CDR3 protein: CASSPGFEQYF. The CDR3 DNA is TGTGCCAGCAGCCCAGGGTTCGAGCAGTACTTC.

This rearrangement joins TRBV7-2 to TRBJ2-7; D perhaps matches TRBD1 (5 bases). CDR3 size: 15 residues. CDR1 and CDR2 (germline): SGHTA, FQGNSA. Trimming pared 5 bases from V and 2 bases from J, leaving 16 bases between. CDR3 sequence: CASSPGAPAPYEQYF. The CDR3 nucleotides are TGTGCCAGCAGCCCTGGGGCTCCCGCCCCCTACGAGCAGTACTTC.

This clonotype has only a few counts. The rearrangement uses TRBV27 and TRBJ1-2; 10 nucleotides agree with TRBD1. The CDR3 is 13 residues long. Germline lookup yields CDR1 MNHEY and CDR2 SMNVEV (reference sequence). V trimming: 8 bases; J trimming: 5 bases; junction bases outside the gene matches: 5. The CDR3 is CASSGQGKYGYTF. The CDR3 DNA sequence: TGTGCCAGCTCGGGACAGGGGAAGTATGGCTACACCTTC.

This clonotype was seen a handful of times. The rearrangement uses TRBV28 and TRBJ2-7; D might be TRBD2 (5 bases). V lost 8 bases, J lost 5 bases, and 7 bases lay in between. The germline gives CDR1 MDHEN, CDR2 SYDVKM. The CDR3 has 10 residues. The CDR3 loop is CASSGNEQYF. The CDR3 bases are TGTGCCAGCTCGGGGAACGAGCAGTACTTC.

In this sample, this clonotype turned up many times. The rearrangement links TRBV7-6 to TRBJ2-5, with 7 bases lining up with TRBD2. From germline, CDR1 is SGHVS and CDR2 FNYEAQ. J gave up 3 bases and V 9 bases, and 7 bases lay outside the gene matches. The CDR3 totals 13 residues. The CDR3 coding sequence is TGTGCCAGTAGCCGCGGGAGTGAAGAGACCCAGTACTTC. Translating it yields CASSRGSEETQYF.

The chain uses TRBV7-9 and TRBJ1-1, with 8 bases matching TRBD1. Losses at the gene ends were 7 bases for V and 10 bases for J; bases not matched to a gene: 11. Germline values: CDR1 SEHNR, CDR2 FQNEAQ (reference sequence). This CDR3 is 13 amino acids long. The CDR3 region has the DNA TGTGCCAGCACACCGGGACAGGTATCTGTAGCTTTCTTT. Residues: CASTPGQVSVAFF.

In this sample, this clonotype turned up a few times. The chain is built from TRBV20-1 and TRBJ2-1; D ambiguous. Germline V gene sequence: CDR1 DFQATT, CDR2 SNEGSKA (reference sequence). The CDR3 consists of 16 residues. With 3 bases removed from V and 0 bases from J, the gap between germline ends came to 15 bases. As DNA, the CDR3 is TGCAGTGCTAGTTCCCTTGATCATAGCTCCTACAATGAGCAGTTCTTC. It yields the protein CSASSLDHSSYNEQFF.

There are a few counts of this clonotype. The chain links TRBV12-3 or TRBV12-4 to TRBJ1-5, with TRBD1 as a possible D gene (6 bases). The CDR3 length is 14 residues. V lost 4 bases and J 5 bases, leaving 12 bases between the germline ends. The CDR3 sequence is CASSWTARDQPQHF. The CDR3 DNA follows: TGTGCCAGCAGTTGGACAGCCAGAGATCAGCCCCAGCATTTT.

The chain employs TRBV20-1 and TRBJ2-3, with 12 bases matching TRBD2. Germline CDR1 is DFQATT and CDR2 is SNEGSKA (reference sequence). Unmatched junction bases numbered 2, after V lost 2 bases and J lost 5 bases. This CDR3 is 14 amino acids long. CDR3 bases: TGCAGTGCTAGACTAGCGGGAGGGTTAGATACGCAGTATTTT. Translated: CSARLAGGLDTQYF.

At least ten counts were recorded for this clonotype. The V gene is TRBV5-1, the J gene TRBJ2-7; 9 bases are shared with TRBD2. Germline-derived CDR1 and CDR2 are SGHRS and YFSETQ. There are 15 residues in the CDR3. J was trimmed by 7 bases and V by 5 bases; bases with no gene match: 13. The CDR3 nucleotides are TGCGCCAGCAGTAATCCTAGCGGGACCCAGGGAGAGCAGTACTTC. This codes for CASSNPSGTQGEQYF.

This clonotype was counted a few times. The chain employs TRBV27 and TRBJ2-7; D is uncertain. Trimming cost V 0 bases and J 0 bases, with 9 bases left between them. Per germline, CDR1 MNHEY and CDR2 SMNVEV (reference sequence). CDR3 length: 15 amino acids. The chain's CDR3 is CASSLSSSHSYEQYF. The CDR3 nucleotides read TGTGCCAGCAGTTTATCGTCCTCCCACTCCTACGAGCAGTACTTC.

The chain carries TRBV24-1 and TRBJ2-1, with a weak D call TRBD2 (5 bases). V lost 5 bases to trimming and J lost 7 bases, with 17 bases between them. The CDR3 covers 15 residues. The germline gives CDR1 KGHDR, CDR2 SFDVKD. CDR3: CATSALFSRGNEQFF. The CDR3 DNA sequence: TGTGCCACCAGTGCCCTTTTCTCACGGGGAAATGAGCAGTTCTTC.

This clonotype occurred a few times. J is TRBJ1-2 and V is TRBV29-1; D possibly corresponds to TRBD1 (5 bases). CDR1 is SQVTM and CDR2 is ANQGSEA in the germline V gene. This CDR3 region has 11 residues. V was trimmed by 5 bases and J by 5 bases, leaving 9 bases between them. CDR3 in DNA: TGCAGCGTTCCGGGGGGGTATGGCTACACCTTC. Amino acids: CSVPGGYGYTF.

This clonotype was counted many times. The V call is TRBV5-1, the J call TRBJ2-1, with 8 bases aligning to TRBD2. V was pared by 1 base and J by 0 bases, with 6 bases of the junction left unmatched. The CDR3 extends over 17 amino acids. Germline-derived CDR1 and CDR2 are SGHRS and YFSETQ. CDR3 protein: CASSLRGGGSSYNEQFF. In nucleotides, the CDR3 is TGCGCCAGCAGCTTGAGGGGCGGGGGGAGCTCCTACAATGAGCAGTTCTTC.

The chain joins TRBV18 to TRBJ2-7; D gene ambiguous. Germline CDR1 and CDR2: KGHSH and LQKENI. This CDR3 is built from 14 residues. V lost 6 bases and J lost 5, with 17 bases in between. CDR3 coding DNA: TGTGCCAGCTCCCCCTTGGGCAGCTCTAACGAGCAGTACGTC. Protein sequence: CASSPLGSSNEQYV.

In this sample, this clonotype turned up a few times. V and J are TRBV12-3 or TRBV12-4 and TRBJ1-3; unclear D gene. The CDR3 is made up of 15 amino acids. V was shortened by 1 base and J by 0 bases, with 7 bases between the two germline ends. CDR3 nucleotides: TGTGCCAGCAGTTTAGTTTCCCCCTCTGGAAACACCATATATTTT. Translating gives CASSLVSPSGNTIYF.